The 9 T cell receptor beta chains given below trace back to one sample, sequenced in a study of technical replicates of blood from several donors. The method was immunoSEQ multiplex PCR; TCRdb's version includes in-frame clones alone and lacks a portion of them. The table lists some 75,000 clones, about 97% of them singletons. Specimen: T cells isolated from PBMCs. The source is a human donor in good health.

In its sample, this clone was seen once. The CDR3 loop reads CASSPAGQGKLFF. The CDR3 coding sequence is TGTGCCAGCAGCCCCGCCGGGCAGGGAAAACTGTTTTTT. The V gene is TRBV4-2, the J gene TRBJ1-4; a possible D gene is TRBD1 (5 bases). The CDR3 spans 13 residues. Per the germline V gene, CDR1 is LGHNA and CDR2 is YNFKEQ. Trimming left V 4 bases short and J 10 bases short, with 13 bases between.

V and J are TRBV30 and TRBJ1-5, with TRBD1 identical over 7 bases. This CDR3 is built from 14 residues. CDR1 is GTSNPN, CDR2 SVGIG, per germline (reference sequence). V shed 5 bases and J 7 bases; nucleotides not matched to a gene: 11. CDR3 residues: CAWGKGAGHQPQHF. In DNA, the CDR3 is TGTGCCTGGGGGAAGGGGGCAGGGCACCAGCCCCAGCATTTT.

CDR3 nucleotide sequence: TGTGCCAGTAGTGCCGGGGTAGGGACTTATCCTGCTGGCTACACCTTC. Amino acid sequence: CASSAGVGTYPAGYTF. The rearrangement links TRBV19 to TRBJ1-2; D may be TRBD1 (5 bases). V was pared by 5 bases and J by 7 bases, with 23 bases between. The CDR3 is 16 residues long. In germline, CDR1 is LNHDA, CDR2 SQIVND (reference sequence). The whole variable domain, filled in from reference TRBV19 and TRBJ1-2, reads DGGITQSPKYLFRKEGQNVTLSCEQNLNHDAMYWYRQDPGQGLRLIYYSQIVNDFQKGDIAEGYSVSREKKESFPLTVTSAQKNPTAFYLCASSAGVGTYPAGYTFGSGTRLTVV.

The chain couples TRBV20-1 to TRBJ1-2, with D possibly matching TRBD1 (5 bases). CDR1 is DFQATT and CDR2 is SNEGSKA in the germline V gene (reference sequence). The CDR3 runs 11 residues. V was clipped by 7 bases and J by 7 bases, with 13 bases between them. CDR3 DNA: TGCAGTGTGGCGGGAGGGGTTGGCTACACCTTC. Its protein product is CSVAGGVGYTF.

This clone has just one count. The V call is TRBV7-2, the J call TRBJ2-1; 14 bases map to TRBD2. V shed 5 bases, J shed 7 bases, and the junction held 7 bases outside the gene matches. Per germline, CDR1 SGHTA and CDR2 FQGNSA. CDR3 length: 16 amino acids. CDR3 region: CASSPGLAGAKNEQFF. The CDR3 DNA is TGTGCCAGCAGCCCGGGACTAGCGGGAGCAAAGAATGAGCAGTTCTTC.

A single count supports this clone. DNA of the CDR3: TGTGCCAGCAGCTCGACAGGGATGGGGTATGGCTACACCTTC. Its protein is CASSSTGMGYGYTF. The rearrangement links TRBV11-1 to TRBJ1-2; 7 positions agree with TRBD1. The CDR3 is made up of 14 amino acids. The germline V gene has CDR1 SGHAT and CDR2 FQDESV (reference sequence). The trim removed 4 bases at V and 5 bases at J, leaving 7 bases unmatched.

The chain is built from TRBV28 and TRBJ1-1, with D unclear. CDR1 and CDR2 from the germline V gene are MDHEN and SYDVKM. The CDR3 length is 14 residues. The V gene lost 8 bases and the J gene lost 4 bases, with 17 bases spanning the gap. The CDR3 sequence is CASRLYREGTEAFF. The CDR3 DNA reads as TGTGCCAGCCGCCTGTACCGGGAAGGCACTGAAGCTTTCTTT.

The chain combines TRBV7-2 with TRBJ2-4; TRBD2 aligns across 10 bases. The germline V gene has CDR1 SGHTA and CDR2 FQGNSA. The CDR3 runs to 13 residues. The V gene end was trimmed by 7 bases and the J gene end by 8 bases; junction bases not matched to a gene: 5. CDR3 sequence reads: CASTPSGRHIQYF. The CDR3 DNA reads TGTGCCAGCACCCCTAGCGGGAGACACATTCAGTACTTC. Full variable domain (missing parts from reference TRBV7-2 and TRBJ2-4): GAGVSQSPSNKVTEKGKDVELRCDPISGHTALYWYRQSLGQGLEFLIYFQGNSAPDKSGLPSDRFSAERTGGSVSTLTIQRTQQEDSAVYLCASTPSGRHIQYFGAGTRLSVL.

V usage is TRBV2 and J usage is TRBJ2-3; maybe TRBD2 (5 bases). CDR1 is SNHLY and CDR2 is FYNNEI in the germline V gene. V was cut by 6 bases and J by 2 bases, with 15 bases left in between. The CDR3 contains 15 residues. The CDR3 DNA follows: TGTGCCAGCAGAAGAAATAGCGAATACACAGATACGCAGTATTTT. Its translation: CASRRNSEYTDTQYF.